The clone carrying this T cell receptor (beta chain) appeared many times. Its antigen is as yet unknown. Assembly of TCR beta libraries relied on iRepertoire HTBI primers together with Arm-PCR of CDR3 regions. Via MiXCR, TCRdb re-called the multiplex PCR reads, giving one row per CDR3 protein. The table records fewer than 400,000 distinct CDR3 sequences, 15% to 20% of them present only once. The source of the sample is a study of regulatory T cells in long-lasting Graves disease. Turning to the study itself: Over 5 years of antithyroid drugs with positive TSH receptor antibodies was taken to mean persistent Graves' disease.

General study results and limits: Persistent cases favored TRBV28, TRBJ1-2 and TRBJ2-5. Persistent Graves' patients had lower TCR diversity than newly diagnosed ones.

Regarding time point: persistent/refractory GD, antithyroid drugs over 5 years with positive TRAb. After RNA was extracted from PBMCs, the TCR library was made from it. Investigators report Graves' disease was diagnosed under American Thyroid Association guidelines. Germline loops: CDR1 SNHLY, CDR2 FYNNEI. Trimming stripped 3 bases from V and 7 bases from J, with 9 bases between. This CDR3 is 12 amino acids long. The chain links TRBV2 to TRBJ1-2, with D possibly being TRBD1 (6 bases). This clonotype was obtained from a female donor with Graves disease. Source: peripheral blood mononuclear cells (PBMCs), taken when the disease was refractory, from a patient treated with antithyroid drugs. The CDR3 DNA is TGTGCCAGCAGTGATGGGGGCCTTGGCTACACCTTC. It translates to CASSDGGLGYTF. Together with reference TRBV2 and TRBJ1-2, the CDR3 gives the full variable domain: EPEVTQTPSHQVTQMGQEVILRCVPISNHLYFYWYRQILGQKVEFLVSFYNNEISEKSEIFDDQFSVERPDGSNFTLKIRSTKLEDSAMYFCASSDGGLGYTFGSGTRLTVV.